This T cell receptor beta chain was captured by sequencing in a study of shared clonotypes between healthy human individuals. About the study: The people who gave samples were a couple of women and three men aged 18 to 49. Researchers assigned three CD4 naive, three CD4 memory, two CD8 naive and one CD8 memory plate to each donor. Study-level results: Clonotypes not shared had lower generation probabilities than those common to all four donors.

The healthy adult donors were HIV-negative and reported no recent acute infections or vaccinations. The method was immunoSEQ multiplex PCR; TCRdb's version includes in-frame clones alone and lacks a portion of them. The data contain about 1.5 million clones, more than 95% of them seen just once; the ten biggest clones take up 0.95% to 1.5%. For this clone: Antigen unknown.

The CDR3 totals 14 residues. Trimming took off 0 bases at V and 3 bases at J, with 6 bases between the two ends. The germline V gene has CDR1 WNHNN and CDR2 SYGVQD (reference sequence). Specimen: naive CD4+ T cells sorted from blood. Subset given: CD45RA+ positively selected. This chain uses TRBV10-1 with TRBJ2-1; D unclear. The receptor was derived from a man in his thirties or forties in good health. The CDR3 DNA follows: TGCGCCAGCAGTGAGTCGACTTTCTACAATGAGCAGTTCTTC. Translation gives CASSESTFYNEQFF.